The T cell receptor beta chain described here comes from a study of regulatory T cells in long-lasting Graves disease (dated by TCRdb to about 2021). About the full investigation: Patients with newly diagnosed Graves' disease had been on antithyroid drugs for under 3 months. This study used TCR sequencing and RNA sequencing of peripheral blood to compare persistent Graves' disease patients against newly diagnosed Graves' disease patients. The study was registered as a clinical trial and conducted in China. A total of roughly 33 samples underwent TCR sequencing: 13 from persistent and roughly 20 from newly diagnosed Graves' disease patients. Beyond this particular receptor, the publication reports: Only the TCR beta chain was sequenced and analyzed. As a limitation, the authors acknowledged that the small sample size may reduce accuracy. Only peripheral blood was studied, because thyroid tissue, the primary lesion, was inaccessible. Lower TCR Shannon entropy and fewer highly expanded clones were observed in persistent Graves' disease patients than in newly diagnosed patients, which suggested clonal expansion. Patients with persistent disease shared more public clonotypes (about 2,900) than newly diagnosed patients did (roughly 970).

What the time point label conveys for this sample: newly diagnosed GD, antithyroid drugs for less than 3 months. For both TCR sequencing and RNA sequencing, RNA was extracted from PBMCs in TRIzol. Graves' disease was diagnosed according to American Thyroid Association guidelines. Patients for the study were recruited at an endocrinology department in Xi'an, China. Each patient gave 9 to 10 milliliters of peripheral blood, collected in an EDTA anticoagulant tube. Ficoll Paque Plus density gradient separation was used to isolate PBMCs, and no additional T cell sorting was done. RNA quality was checked with an Agilent 2100 Bioanalyzer and agarose gel, and concentration with a NanoDrop 2000. With respect to this clonotype: Its antigen target is currently unknown. Base qualities were left out, and no much larger clone turns up one base away.

The library was produced with multiplex PCR. Instrument used: Illumina HiSeq 4000. TCR beta libraries were built with iRepertoire HTBI primers and Arm-PCR amplification of CDR3 regions. Gel purification was performed on PCR products prior to sequencing. The authors' pipeline ran thus. Gene usage analysis of CDR3 amino acid clonotypes relied on the roughly 60 TRBV and 14 TRBJ segments identified across samples. Filtered high-quality paired reads were merged into contigs using COPE and FqMerger. BLAST was used to align contigs to IMGT TRBV, TRBD and TRBJ reference genes, with CDR3 defined following IMGT. Highly expanded clones were defined as clonotypes with a frequency above 0.1%. Shannon entropy was used to measure repertoire diversity, and the Gini coefficient was used to measure V-J evenness. A clonotype found in more than one individual was treated as public. TCRdb reworked the public reads: Q25 trimming with fastp, MiXCR clone assembly, productive beta chains retained. Every CDR3 protein is listed once, alongside the most common genes and DNA of its rows. TCRdb, not the original authors, processed these V and J calls. This sample lists fewer than 650,000 distinct CDR3 sequences; about 16% were detected once. More than 10% of the sample goes to the ten largest clones.

This sample also appeared in a second study, on T cells in Graves' hyperthyroidism and ophthalmopathy. In that second paper, the authors write: Graves' hyperthyroidism was defined as stable when no progression to ophthalmopathy occurred over 18 months of follow-up. The hyperthyroidism patients were between 18 and 65 years old and newly diagnosed, with a disease duration of less than 2 months. The study excluded patients with uncontrolled infections, other autoimmune diseases, pregnancy or lactation. Diagnoses relied on clinical symptoms, serum thyroxine and TRAb, thyroid ultrasound and orbital computed tomography. The first round of RT-PCR for the TCR CDR3 was performed with the HTBI primer set and the Qiagen OneStep RT-PCR kit. Most expanded thyroid clonotypes (frequency above 0.001) were also detected in blood, a finding suggesting that blood repertoires may reflect thyroid immune responses. Ophthalmopathy was separated from stable hyperthyroidism by a 13 V-J signature model, with approximately 89% sensitivity and 81% to 82% specificity obtained in cross-validation and 80%/75% obtained in testing. In validation, progression to ophthalmopathy was predicted by the model with 65% to 71% sensitivity and 72% to 85% specificity, a median of about 6.4 months before onset. To identify distinguishing TCR V-J signatures, a discovery cohort of 90 to 100 patients was used, comprising some 45 with Graves' ophthalmopathy and roughly 60 with stable Graves' hyperthyroidism. An independent validation cohort of some 18 hyperthyroidism patients and some 15 patients who later progressed to ophthalmopathy tested prospective prediction of ophthalmopathy. The roughly 100 discovery patients were randomly split 7:3 into training and test sets. In about 6 Graves' hyperthyroidism patients, the study also compared T-cell repertoires from thyroid tissue with T-cell repertoires from blood. Once sampling was done, hyperthyroidism patients were given methimazole at a starting dose of 30 mg daily, whereas ophthalmopathy patients were given high-dose intravenous methylprednisolone. A second multiplex PCR round built the libraries, followed by size selection and purification. Paired-end sequencing of the libraries was performed with 100 bp reads on an Illumina HiSeq2000. SOAPnuke was used to process the raw data, removing reads that contained adapters or uncalled bases, had a mean Phred below 15, or lacked an exact match to the constant primer or identifier. COPE v1.2.5 was used to merge the high-quality paired reads, and each unique nucleotide sequence was defined as a clonotype. Clonotypes were aligned to IMGT TRBV, TRBD and TRBJ reference segments using MiTCR v1.1. The analysis was restricted to V-J combinations with a frequency above 0.0001, which together covered roughly 99% of the repertoires. The TCS score was defined as the ratio of F50 (clonal expansion) to E x V (chaos), calculated using BLOSUM62-based TCRdist between CDR3 peptides within each V-J. Welch's t-statistics and random forest reduced roughly 530 V-J features to about 12, which were used in a naive Bayes classifier (R e1071). No statistical method was used to set the sample size in advance, and investigators knew the group allocation. The paper reports TCR Vbeta CDR3 sequencing of some 140 peripheral blood samples: over 40 ophthalmopathy, about 75 hyperthyroidism and 17 progressor patients.

The receptor was derived from a man younger than 30 with Graves disease. Donor details come from another sample of the same person, matched by shared clones. Sequenced here: peripheral blood mononuclear cells (PBMCs), sampled at new diagnosis, from a patient treated with antithyroid drugs.

The bases are TGTGCCAGCAGTTTCGGTCCAAGGTCCCCCTTGGGCTACACCTTC. Its protein is CASSFGPRSPLGYTF. The rearrangement combines TRBV28 with TRBJ1-2; no confident D gene assignment can be made. Its CDR3 holds 15 amino acids, cysteine through phenylalanine. CDR3 DNA is the only sequence kept; it has 45 bases, read in frame from the first base. V lost 3 bases and J lost 8 bases; the stretch between them is 19 bases long. CDR1 MDHEN and CDR2 SYDVKM are derived from the germline V gene.